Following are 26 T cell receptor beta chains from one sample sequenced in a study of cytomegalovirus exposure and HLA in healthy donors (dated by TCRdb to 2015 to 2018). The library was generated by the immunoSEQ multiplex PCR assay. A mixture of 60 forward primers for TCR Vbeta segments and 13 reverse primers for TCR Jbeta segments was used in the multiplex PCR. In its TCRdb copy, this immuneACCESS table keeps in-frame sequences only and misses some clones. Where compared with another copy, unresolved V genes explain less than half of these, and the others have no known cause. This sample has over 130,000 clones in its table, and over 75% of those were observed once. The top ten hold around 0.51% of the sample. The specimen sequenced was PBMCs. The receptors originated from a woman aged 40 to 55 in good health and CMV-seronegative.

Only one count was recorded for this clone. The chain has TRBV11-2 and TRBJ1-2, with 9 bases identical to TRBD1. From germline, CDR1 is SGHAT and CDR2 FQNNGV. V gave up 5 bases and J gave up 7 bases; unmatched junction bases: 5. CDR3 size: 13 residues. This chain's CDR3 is CASSLQGAGGYTF. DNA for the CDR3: TGTGCCAGCAGCCTACAGGGGGCGGGTGGCTACACCTTC.

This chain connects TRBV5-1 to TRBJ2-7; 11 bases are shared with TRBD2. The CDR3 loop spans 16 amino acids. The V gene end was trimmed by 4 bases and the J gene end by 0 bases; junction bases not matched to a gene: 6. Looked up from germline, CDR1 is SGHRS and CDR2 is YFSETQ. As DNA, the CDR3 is TGCGCCAGCAGCCCACCTAGCGGGAGGAGCTCCTACGAGCAGTACTTC. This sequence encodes CASSPPSGRSSYEQYF.

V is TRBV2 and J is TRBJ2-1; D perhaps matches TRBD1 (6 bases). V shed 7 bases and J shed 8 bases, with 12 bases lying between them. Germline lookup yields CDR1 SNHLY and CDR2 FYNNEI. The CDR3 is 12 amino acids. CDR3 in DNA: TGTGCCAGCACCACGGACAGCTATGAGCAGTTCTTC. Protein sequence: CASTTDSYEQFF.

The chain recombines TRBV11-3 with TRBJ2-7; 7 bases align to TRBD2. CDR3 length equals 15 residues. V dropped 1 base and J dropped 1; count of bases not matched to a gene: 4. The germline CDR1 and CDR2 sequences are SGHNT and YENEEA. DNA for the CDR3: TGTGCCAGCAGCTTAGGGGGAGGGAAGTCCTACGAGCAGTACTTC. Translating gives CASSLGGGKSYEQYF.

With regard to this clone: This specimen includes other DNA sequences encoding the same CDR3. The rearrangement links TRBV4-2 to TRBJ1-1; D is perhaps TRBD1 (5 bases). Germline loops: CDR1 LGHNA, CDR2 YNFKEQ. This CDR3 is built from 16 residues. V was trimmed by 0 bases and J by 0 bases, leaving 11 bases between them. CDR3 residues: CASSQDRDSLNTEAFF. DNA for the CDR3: TGTGCCAGCAGCCAAGATAGGGACTCGCTGAACACTGAAGCTTTCTTT.

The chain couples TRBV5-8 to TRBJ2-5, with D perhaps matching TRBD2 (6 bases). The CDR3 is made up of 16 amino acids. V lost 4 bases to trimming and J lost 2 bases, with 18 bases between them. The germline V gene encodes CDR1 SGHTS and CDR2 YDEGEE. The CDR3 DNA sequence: TGTGCCAGCAGCCCTAAGCGGGCGAAACGACAAGAGACCCAGTACTTC. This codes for CASSPKRAKRQETQYF. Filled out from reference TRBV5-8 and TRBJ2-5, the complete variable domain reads EAGVTQSPTHLIKTRGQQATLRCSPISGHTSVYWYQQALGLGLQFLLWYDEGEERNRGNFPPRFSGRQFPNYSSELNVNALELEDSALYLCASSPKRAKRQETQYFGPGTRLLVL.

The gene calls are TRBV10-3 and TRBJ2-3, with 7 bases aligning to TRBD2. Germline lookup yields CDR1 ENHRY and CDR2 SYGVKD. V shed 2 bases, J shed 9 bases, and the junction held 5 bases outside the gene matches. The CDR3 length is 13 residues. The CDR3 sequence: CAISEAGVGTQYF. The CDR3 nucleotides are TGTGCCATCAGTGAGGCGGGAGTAGGCACGCAGTATTTT.

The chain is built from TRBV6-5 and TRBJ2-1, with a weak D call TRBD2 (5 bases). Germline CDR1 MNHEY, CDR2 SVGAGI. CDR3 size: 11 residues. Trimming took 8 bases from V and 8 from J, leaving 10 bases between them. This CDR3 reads CASRGRDEQFF. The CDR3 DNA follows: TGTGCCAGCCGGGGTCGTGATGAGCAGTTCTTC.

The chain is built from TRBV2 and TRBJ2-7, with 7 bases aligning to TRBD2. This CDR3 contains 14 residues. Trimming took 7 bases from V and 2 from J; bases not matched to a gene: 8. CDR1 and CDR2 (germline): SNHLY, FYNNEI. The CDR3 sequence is CASTKLAAPYEQYF. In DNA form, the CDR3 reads TGTGCCAGCACCAAGCTAGCGGCACCCTACGAGCAGTACTTC. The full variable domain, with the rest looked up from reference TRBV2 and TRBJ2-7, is EPEVTQTPSHQVTQMGQEVILRCVPISNHLYFYWYRQILGQKVEFLVSFYNNEISEKSEIFDDQFSVERPDGSNFTLKIRSTKLEDSAMYFCASTKLAAPYEQYFGPGTRLTVT.

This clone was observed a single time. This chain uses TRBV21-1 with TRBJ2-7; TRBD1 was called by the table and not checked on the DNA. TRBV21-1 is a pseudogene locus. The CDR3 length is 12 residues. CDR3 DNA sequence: TGTGCCAGTAGACCCAGGGATAACGAGCAGTACTTC. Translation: CASRPRDNEQYF.

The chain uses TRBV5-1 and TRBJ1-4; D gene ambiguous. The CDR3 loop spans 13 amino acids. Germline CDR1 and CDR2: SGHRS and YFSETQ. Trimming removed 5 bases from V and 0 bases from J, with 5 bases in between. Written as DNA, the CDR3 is TGCGCCAGCAGACGGGCAACTAATGAAAAACTGTTTTTT. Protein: CASRRATNEKLFF.

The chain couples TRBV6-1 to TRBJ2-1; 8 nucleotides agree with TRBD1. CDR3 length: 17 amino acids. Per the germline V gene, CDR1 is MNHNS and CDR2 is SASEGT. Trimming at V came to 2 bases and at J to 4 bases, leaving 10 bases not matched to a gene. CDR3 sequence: CASSEWGDRTLYNEQFF. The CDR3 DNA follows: TGTGCCAGCAGTGAATGGGGGGACAGGACTCTTTACAATGAGCAGTTCTTC.

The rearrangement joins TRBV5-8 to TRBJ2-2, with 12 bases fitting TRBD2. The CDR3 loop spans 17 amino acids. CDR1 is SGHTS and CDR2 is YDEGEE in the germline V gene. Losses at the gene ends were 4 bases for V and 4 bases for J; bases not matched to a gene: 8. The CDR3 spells CASSPGTSGFLTGELFF. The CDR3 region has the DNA TGTGCCAGCAGCCCGGGGACTAGCGGGTTTCTCACCGGGGAGCTGTTTTTT.

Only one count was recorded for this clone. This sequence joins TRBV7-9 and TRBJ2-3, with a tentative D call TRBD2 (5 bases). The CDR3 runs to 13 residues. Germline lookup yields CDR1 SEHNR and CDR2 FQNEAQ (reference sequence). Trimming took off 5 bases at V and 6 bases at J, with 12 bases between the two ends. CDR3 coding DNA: TGTGCCAGCAGCGGAAGGAGGTCCGATACGCAGTATTTT. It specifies CASSGRRSDTQYF.

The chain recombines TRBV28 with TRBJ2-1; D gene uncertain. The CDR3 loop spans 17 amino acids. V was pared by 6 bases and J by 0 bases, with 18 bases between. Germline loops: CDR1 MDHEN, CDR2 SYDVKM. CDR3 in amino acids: CASRTAEALSSYNEQFF. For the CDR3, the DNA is TGTGCCAGCAGGACTGCTGAAGCCCTAAGCTCCTACAATGAGCAGTTCTTC.

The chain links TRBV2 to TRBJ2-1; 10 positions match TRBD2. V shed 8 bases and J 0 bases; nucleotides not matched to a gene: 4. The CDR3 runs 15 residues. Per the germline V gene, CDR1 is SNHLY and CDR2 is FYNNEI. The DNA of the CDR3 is TGTGCCAGCTCCTCTAGCGGGGGCTCCTACAATGAGCAGTTCTTC. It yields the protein CASSSSGGSYNEQFF.

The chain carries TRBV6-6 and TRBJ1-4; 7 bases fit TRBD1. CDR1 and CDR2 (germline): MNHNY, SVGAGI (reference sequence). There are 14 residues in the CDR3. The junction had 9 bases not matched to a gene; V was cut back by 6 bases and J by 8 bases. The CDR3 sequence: CASRNDRVGEKLFF. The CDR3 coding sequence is TGTGCCAGCAGAAACGACAGGGTTGGGGAAAAACTGTTTTTT.

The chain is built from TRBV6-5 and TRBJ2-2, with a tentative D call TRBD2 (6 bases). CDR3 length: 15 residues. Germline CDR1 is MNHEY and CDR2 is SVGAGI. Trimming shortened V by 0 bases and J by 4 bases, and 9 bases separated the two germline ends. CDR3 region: CASSYSLAFTGELFF. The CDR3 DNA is TGTGCCAGCAGTTACTCGCTAGCGTTCACCGGGGAGCTGTTTTTT.

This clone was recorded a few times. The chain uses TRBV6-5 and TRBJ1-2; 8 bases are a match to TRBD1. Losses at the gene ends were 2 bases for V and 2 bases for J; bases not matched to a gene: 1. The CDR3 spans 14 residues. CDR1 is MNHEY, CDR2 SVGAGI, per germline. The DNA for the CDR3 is TGTGCCAGCAGTTACCGGACAGGGAACTATGGCTACACCTTC. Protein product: CASSYRTGNYGYTF.

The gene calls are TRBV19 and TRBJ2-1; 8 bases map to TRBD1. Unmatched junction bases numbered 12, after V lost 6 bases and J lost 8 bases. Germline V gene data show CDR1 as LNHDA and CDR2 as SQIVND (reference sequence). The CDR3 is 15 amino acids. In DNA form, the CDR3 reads TGTGCCAGTAGCCCTGGGAAAGGACAGGGCTATGAGCAGTTCTTC. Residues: CASSPGKGQGYEQFF.

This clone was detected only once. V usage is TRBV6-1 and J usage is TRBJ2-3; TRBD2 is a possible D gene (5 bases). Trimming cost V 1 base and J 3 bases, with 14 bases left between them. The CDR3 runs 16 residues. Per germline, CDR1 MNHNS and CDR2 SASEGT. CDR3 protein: CASSEVRDYTTDTQYF. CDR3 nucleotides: TGTGCCAGCAGTGAAGTACGAGACTATACGACAGATACGCAGTATTTT.

CDR3 nucleotides: TGTGCCAGCAGCTTCTGGGGAGGAGACGAGCAGTACTTC. Translated, it gives CASSFWGGDEQYF. The V call is TRBV7-9, the J call TRBJ2-7; possible D gene TRBD2, 6 bases. V lost 3 bases to trimming and J lost 5 bases, with 11 bases between them. The CDR3 consists of 13 residues. Germline-derived CDR1 and CDR2 are SEHNR and FQNEAQ (reference sequence).

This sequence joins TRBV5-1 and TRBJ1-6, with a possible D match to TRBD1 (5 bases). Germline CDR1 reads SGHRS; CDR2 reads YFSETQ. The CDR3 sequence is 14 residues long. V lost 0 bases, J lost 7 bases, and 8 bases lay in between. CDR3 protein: CASSLGQSNSPLHF. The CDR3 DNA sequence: TGCGCCAGCAGCTTGGGACAGTCCAATTCACCCCTCCACTTT.

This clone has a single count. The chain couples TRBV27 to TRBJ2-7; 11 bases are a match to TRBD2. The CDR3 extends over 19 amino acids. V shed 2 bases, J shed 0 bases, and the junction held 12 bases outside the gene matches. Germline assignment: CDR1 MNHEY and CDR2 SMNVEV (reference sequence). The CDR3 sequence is CASSLRGGWGTSGSYEQYF. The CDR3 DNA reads TGTGCCAGCAGTTTAAGGGGAGGGTGGGGGACTAGCGGCTCCTACGAGCAGTACTTC.

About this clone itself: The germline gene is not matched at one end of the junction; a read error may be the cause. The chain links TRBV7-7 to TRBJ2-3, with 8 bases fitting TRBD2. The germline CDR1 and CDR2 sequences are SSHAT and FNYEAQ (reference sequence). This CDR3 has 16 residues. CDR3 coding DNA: TGTGCTAGCAGCTTAGTGCTCAGCGGGAGTCCAGATACGCAGTATTTT. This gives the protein CASSLVLSGSPDTQYF.

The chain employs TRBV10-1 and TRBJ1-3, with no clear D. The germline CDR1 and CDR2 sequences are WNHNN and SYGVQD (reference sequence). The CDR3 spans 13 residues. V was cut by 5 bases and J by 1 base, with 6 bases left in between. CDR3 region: CASSPQSGNTIYF. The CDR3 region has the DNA TGCGCCAGCAGTCCCCAGTCTGGAAACACCATATATTTT.